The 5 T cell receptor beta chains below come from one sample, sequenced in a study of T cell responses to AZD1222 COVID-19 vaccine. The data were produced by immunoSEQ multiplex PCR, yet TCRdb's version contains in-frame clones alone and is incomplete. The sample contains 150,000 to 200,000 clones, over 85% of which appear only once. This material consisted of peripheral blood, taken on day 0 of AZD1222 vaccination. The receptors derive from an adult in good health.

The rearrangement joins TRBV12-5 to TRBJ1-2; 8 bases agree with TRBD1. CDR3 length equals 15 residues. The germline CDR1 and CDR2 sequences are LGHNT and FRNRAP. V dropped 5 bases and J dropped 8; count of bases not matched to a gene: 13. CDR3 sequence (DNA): TGTGCTAGTGGTGGGAGCTGGGACAGGTTTAGAGGCTACACCTTC. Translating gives CASGGSWDRFRGYTF.

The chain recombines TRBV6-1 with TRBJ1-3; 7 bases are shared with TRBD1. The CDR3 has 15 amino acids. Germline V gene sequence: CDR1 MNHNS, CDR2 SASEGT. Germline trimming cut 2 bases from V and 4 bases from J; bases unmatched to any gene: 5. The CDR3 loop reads CASSEWRGRGNTIYF. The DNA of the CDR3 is TGTGCCAGCAGTGAATGGAGGGGGCGAGGAAACACCATATATTTT.

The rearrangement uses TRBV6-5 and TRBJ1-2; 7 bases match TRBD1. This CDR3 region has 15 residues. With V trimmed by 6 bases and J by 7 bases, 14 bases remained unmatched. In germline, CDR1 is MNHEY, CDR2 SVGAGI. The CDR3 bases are TGTGCCAGCAGCCCCAAACAGGGGATCAGGGGTGGCTACACCTTC. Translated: CASSPKQGIRGGYTF.

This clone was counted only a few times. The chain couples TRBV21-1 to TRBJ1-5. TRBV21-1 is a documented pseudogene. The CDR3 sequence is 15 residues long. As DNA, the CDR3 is TGTGCCAGCAGCAAAAATGAGGGGGGAAATCAGCCCCAGCATTTT. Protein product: CASSKNEGGNQPQHF.

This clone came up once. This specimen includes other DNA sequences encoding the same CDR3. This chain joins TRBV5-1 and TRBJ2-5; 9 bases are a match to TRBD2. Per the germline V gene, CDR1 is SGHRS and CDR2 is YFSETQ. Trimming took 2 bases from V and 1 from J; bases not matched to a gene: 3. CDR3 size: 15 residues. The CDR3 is CASSFTAGGQETQYF. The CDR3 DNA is TGCGCCAGCAGCTTTACAGCGGGGGGCCAAGAGACCCAGTACTTC.